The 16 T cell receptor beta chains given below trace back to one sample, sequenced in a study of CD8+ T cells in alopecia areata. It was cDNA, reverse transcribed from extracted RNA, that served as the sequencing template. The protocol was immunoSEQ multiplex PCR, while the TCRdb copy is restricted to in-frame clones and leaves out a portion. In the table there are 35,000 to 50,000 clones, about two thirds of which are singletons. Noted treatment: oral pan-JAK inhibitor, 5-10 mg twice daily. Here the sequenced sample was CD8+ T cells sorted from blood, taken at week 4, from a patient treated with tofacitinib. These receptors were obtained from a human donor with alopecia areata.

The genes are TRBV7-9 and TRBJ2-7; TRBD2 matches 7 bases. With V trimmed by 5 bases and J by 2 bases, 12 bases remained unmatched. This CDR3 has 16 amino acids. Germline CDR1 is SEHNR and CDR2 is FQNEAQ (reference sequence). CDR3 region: CASSPARGESPYEQYF. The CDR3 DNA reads TGTGCCAGCAGCCCGGCTCGGGGGGAGTCCCCCTACGAGCAGTACTTC.

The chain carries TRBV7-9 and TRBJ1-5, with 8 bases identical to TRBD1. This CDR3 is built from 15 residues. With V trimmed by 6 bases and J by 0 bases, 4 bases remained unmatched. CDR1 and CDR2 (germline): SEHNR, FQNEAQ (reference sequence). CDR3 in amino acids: CASSLTGDSNQPQHF. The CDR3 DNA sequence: TGTGCCAGCAGTCTGACAGGGGATAGCAATCAGCCCCAGCATTTT.

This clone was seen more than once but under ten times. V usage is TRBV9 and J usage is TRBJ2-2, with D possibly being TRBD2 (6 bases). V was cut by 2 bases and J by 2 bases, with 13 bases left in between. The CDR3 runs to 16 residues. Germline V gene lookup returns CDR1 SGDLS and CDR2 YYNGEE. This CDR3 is CASSVSRDFNTGELFF. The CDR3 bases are TGTGCCAGCAGCGTTTCACGGGACTTTAACACCGGGGAGCTGTTTTTT.

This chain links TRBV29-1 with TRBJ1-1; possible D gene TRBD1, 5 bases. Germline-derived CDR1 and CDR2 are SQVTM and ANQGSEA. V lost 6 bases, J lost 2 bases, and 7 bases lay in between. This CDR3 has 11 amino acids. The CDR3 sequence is CSVGTNTEAFF. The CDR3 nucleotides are TGCAGCGTCGGGACTAACACTGAAGCTTTCTTT.

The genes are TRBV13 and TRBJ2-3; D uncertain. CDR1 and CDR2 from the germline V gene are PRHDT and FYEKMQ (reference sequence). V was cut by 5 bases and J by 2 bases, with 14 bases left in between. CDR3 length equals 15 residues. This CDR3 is CASSLTLRNTDTQYF. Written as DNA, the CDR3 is TGTGCCAGCAGCCTCACTTTGCGGAACACAGATACGCAGTATTTT.

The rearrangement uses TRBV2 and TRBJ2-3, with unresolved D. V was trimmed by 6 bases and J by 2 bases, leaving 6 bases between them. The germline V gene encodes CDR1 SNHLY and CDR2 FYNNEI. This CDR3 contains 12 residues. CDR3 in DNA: TGTGCCAGCAGCCAGGACACAGATACGCAGTATTTT. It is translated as CASSQDTDTQYF.

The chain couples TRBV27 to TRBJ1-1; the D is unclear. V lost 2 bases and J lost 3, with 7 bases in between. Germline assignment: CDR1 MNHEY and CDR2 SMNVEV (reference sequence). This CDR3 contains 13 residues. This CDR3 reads CASSLIRDTEAFF. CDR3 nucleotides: TGTGCCAGCAGTTTAATTCGTGACACTGAAGCTTTCTTT.

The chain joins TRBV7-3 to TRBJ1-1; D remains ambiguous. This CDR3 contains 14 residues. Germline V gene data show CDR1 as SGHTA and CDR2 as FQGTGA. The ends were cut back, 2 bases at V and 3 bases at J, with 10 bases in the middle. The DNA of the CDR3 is TGTGCCAGCAGCTTATACGGAAAAGACACTGAAGCTTTCTTT. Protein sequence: CASSLYGKDTEAFF.

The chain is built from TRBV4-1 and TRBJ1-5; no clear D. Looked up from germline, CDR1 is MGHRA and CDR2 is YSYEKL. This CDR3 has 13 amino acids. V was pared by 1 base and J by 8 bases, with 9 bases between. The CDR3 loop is CASSQVGAEPQHF. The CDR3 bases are TGCGCCAGCAGCCAAGTTGGTGCGGAGCCCCAGCATTTT.

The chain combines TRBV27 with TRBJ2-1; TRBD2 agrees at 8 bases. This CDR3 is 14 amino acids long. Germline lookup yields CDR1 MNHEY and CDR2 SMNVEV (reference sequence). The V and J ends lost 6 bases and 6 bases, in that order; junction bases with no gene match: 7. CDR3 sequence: CASSGGAGINEQFF. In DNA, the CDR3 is TGTGCCAGCAGCGGGGGGGCCGGTATCAATGAGCAGTTCTTC.

DNA for the CDR3: TGTGCCTGGAGTATCCAGCGGGCCGCTCGTGGCTACACCTTC. Its translation: CAWSIQRAARGYTF. V usage is TRBV30 and J usage is TRBJ1-2; no definite D call. V was shortened by 2 bases and J by 7 bases, with 17 bases between the two germline ends. CDR1 and CDR2 from the germline V gene are GTSNPN and SVGIG (reference sequence). The CDR3 consists of 14 residues. Filled out from reference TRBV30 and TRBJ1-2, the complete variable domain reads SQTIHQWPATLVQPVGSPLSLECTVEGTSNPNLYWYRQAAGRGLQLLFYSVGIGQISSEVPQNLSASRPQDRQFILSSKKLLLSDSGFYLCAWSIQRAARGYTFGSGTRLTVV.

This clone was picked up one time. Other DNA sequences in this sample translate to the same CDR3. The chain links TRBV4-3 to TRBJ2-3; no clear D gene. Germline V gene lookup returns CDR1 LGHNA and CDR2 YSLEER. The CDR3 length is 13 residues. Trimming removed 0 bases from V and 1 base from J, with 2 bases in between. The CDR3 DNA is TGCGCCAGCAGCCAAGATCGCACAGATACGCAGTATTTT. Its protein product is CASSQDRTDTQYF.

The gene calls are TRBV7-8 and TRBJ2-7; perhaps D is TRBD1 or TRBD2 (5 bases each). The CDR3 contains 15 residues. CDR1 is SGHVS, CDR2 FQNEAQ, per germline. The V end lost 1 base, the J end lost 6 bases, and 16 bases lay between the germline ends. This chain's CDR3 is CASSLVPAGAGEQYF. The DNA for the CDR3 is TGTGCCAGCAGCTTAGTGCCGGCCGGGGCTGGCGAGCAGTACTTC. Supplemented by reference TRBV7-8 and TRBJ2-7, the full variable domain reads GAGVSQSPRYKVAKRGQDVALRCDPISGHVSLFWYQQALGQGPEFLTYFQNEAQLDKSGLPSDRFFAERPEGSVSTLKIQRTQQEDSAVYLCASSLVPAGAGEQYFGPGTRLTVT.

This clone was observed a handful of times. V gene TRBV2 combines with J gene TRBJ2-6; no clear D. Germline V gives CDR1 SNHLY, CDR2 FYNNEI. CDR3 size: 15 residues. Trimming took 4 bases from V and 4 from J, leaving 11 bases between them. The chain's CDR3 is CASSGSLTGANVLTF. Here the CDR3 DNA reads TGTGCCAGCAGTGGCAGCCTCACCGGGGCCAACGTCCTGACTTTC.

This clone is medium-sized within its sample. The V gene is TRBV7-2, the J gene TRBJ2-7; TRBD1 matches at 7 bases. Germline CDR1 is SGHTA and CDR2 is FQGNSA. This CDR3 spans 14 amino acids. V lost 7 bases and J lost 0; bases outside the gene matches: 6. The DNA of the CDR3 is TGTGCCAGCACTGGGGGACAGAACTCCTACGAGCAGTACTTC. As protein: CASTGGQNSYEQYF.

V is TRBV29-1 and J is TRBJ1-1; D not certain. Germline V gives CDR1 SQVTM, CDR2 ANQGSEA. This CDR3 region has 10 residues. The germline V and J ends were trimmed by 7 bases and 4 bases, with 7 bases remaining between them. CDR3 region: CSADGTEAFF. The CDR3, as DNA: TGCAGCGCGGACGGCACTGAAGCTTTCTTT.